What follows are 13 T cell receptor beta chains derived from one specimen sequenced in a study of human T cells and chemical hapten exposure. Sample time point: pre-sensitization, week 0. Stated treatment: therapeutic diphenylcyclopropenone sensitization with weekly scalp DPC. TCRdb ran MiXCR on the RACE reads and lists one entry per CDR3 protein. The sample shows around 120,000 distinct CDR3 sequences, approximately 12% of them seen only once. Source: whole blood, taken in connection with sensitization to the hapten diphenylcyclopropenone (DPC). Receptor source: a woman between 18 and 30 years old with alopecia areata. Some clones in this sample may be carry-over from other donors' samples.

CDR3 in amino acids: CASSRGGQQETQYF. Here the CDR3 DNA reads TGTGCCAGCAGCCGCGGGGGACAGCAAGAGACCCAGTACTTC. This chain joins TRBV7-7 and TRBJ2-5; perhaps D is TRBD1 or TRBD2 (7 bases each). The germline CDR1 and CDR2 sequences are SSHAT and FNYEAQ (reference sequence). The CDR3 extends over 14 amino acids. The V end lost 5 bases, the J end lost 2 bases, and 12 bases lay between the germline ends.

In its sample, this clonotype was seen once. Mismatch with germline at one junction end may stem from a read error. The chain recombines TRBV12-3 or TRBV12-4 with TRBJ1-4, with 7 bases aligning to TRBD1. The CDR3 contains 14 residues. The CDR3 here is CVSSLDREREKLFF. For the CDR3, the DNA is TGTGTCAGCAGTCTTGACAGGGAGCGTGAAAAACTGTTTTTT.

The gene calls are TRBV5-4 and TRBJ2-5, with 11 bases fitting TRBD2. Germline lookup yields CDR1 SGHNT and CDR2 YYREEE (reference sequence). The CDR3 runs 16 residues. V shed 4 bases and J 5 bases; nucleotides not matched to a gene: 10. The CDR3 DNA reads as TGTGCCAGCAGCCCTGGACTAGCGGGTGTAGGTGAGACCCAGTACTTC. This gives the protein CASSPGLAGVGETQYF. The full variable domain, completed using reference TRBV5-4 and TRBJ2-5, is ETGVTQSPTHLIKTRGQQVTLRCSSQSGHNTVSWYQQALGQGPQFIFQYYREEENGRGNFPPRFSGLQFPNYSSELNVNALELDDSALYLCASSPGLAGVGETQYFGPGTRLLVL.

This clonotype was seen at least ten times. J is TRBJ1-1 and V is TRBV11-1; unclear D gene. The CDR3 is 14 residues long. The germline gives CDR1 SGHAT, CDR2 FQDESV (reference sequence). Trimming took 5 bases from V and 0 from J, leaving 10 bases between them. CDR3: CASSRTAMNTEAFF. CDR3 nucleotide sequence: TGTGCCAGCAGCCGAACAGCCATGAACACTGAAGCTTTCTTT.

The chain joins TRBV5-5 to TRBJ2-1; no clear D gene. V lost 0 bases and J lost 1, with 8 bases in between. The germline gives CDR1 SGHKS, CDR2 YYEKEE (reference sequence). The CDR3 length is 15 residues. CDR3: CASSLGAQSYNEQFF. CDR3 sequence (DNA): TGTGCCAGCAGCTTGGGAGCGCAATCCTACAATGAGCAGTTCTTC.

V usage is TRBV12-3 or TRBV12-4 and J usage is TRBJ2-3; perhaps TRBD2 as D (6 bases). V lost 5 bases to trimming and J lost 2 bases, with 11 bases between them. The CDR3 sequence is 14 residues long. In DNA form, the CDR3 reads TGTGCCAGCAGTCCGGAGGGGTTCACAGATACGCAGTATTTT. Translating gives CASSPEGFTDTQYF.

The genes are TRBV29-1 and TRBJ2-3, with D unresolved. V lost 7 bases and J 1 base, leaving 12 bases between the germline ends. The CDR3 length is 13 residues. Germline-derived CDR1 and CDR2 are SQVTM and ANQGSEA. The CDR3 sequence: CSAGVGGTDTQYF. CDR3 sequence (DNA): TGCAGCGCCGGAGTGGGCGGCACAGATACGCAGTATTTT.

This clonotype was counted only a few times. The chain couples TRBV5-1 to TRBJ1-6, with 9 bases aligning to TRBD1. Trimming removed 2 bases from V and 7 bases from J; junction bases left unmatched: 7. The CDR3 has 16 amino acids. Germline-derived CDR1 and CDR2 are SGHRS and YFSETQ. CDR3 amino acids: CASSFQGQGSNSPLHF. CDR3 nucleotide sequence: TGCGCCAGCAGCTTTCAGGGACAGGGATCGAATTCACCCCTCCACTTT.

Regarding this clonotype: A much larger clonotype is one base distant, so this may be a read error. The chain recombines TRBV9 with TRBJ2-5; D is perhaps TRBD1 (6 bases). The CDR3 has 13 amino acids. CDR1 is SGDLS, CDR2 YYNGEE, per germline. CDR3 sequence (DNA): TGTGCCAGCAGCGTAGTAGGGGGAGAGACCCGGTACTTC. Translated, it gives CASSVVGGETRYF. Based on the CDR3 plus reference TRBV9 and TRBJ2-5, the full variable domain is DSGVTQTPKHLITATGQRVTLRCSPRSGDLSVYWYQQSLDQGLQFLIQYYNGEERAKGNILERFSAQQFPDLHSELNLSSLELGDSALYFCASSVVGGETRYFGPGTRLLVL.

The chain joins TRBV9 to TRBJ2-5; a weak D match, TRBD1 (6 bases). The CDR3 loop spans 14 amino acids. Trimming took 2 bases from V and 5 from J, leaving 13 bases between them. Germline V gene data show CDR1 as SGDLS and CDR2 as YYNGEE. Here the CDR3 reads CASSVNRVDETQYF. The CDR3 DNA reads as TGTGCCAGCAGCGTCAACAGGGTGGACGAGACCCAGTACTTC.

The chain recombines TRBV20-1 with TRBJ1-1; possible D gene TRBD1, 6 bases. Germline loops: CDR1 DFQATT, CDR2 SNEGSKA (reference sequence). This CDR3 spans 14 amino acids. V dropped 3 bases and J dropped 4 bases, with 15 bases sitting between them. This CDR3 is CSASVGARGTEAFF. The CDR3 bases are TGCAGTGCTAGCGTGGGGGCGCGGGGCACTGAAGCTTTCTTT.

This clonotype was observed many times. The chain is built from TRBV20-1 and TRBJ2-7, with a weak D call TRBD1 (5 bases). The CDR3 length is 14 residues. The ends were cut back, 0 bases at V and 0 bases at J, with 9 bases in the middle. The germline gives CDR1 DFQATT, CDR2 SNEGSKA (reference sequence). CDR3 sequence: CSARDDRDSYEQYF. CDR3 DNA: TGCAGTGCTAGAGATGACAGAGACTCCTACGAGCAGTACTTC.

This clonotype was counted many times. CDR3 DNA: TGTGCCAGCAGCTTAATTGCGAATGAGCAGTTCTTC. Its translation: CASSLIANEQFF. This chain uses TRBV7-3 with TRBJ2-1, with unresolved D. The germline V and J ends were trimmed by 1 base and 7 bases, with 5 bases remaining between them. Germline assignment: CDR1 SGHTA and CDR2 FQGTGA. The length of the CDR3 is 12 residues.